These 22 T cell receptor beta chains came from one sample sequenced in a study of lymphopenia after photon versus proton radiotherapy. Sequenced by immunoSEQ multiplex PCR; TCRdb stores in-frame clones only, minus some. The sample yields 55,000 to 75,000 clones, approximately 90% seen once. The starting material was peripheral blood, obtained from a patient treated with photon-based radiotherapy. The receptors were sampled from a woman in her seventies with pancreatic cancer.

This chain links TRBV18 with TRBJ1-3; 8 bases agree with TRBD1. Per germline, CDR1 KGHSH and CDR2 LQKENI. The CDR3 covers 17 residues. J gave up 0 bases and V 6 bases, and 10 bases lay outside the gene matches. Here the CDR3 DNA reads TGTGCCAGCTCCCCGCCGGGACAGGAGATCTCTGGAAACACCATATATTTT. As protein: CASSPPGQEISGNTIYF.

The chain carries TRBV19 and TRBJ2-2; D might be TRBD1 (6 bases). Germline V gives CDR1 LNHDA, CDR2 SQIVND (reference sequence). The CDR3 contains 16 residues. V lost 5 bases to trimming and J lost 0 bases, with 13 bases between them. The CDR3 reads CASSGRQAANTGELFF. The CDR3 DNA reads TGTGCCAGTAGTGGACGACAGGCCGCGAACACCGGGGAGCTGTTTTTT.

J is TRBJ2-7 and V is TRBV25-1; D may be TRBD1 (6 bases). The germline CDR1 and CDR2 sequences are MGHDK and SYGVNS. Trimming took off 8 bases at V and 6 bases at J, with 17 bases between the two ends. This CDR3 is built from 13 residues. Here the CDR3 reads CASSQTQGSEQYF. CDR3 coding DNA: TGTGCCAGCTCACAGACACAGGGTAGCGAGCAGTACTTC.

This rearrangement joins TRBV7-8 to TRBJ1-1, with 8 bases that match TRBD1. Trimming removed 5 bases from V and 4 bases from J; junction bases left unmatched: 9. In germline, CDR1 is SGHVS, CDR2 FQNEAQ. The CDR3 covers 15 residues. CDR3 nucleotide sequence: TGTGCCAGCAGCGAGACAGGGGCGGTAGGCACTGAAGCTTTCTTT. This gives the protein CASSETGAVGTEAFF.

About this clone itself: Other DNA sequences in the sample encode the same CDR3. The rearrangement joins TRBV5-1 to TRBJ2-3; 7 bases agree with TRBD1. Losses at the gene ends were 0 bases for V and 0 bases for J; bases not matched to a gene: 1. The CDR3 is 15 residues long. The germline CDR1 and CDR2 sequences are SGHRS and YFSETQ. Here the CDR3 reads CASSLGQGSTDTQYF. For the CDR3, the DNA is TGCGCCAGCAGCTTGGGACAGGGCAGCACAGATACGCAGTATTTT.

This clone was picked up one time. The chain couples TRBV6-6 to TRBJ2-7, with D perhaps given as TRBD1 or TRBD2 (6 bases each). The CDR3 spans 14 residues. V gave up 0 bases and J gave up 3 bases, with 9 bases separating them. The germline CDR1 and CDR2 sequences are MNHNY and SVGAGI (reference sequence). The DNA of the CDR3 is TGTGCCAGCAGTTACTCAGGGGGGAGCTACGAGCAGTACTTC. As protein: CASSYSGGSYEQYF.

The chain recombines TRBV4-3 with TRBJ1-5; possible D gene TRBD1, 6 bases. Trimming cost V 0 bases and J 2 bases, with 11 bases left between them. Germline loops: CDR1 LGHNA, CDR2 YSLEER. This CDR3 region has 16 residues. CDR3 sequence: CASSQDVRGGNQPQHF. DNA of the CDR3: TGCGCCAGCAGCCAAGATGTCAGGGGTGGCAATCAGCCCCAGCATTTT.

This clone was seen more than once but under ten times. Here the CDR3 DNA reads TGTGCCAGTAGTATTGATGTAAATGGCTACACCTTC. Translated, it gives CASSIDVNGYTF. V and J are TRBV19 and TRBJ1-2; D gene ambiguous. V was pared by 3 bases and J by 6 bases, with 8 bases between. CDR3 size: 12 residues. Germline CDR1 LNHDA, CDR2 SQIVND (reference sequence). Filled out from reference TRBV19 and TRBJ1-2, the complete variable domain reads DGGITQSPKYLFRKEGQNVTLSCEQNLNHDAMYWYRQDPGQGLRLIYYSQIVNDFQKGDIAEGYSVSREKKESFPLTVTSAQKNPTAFYLCASSIDVNGYTFGSGTRLTVV.

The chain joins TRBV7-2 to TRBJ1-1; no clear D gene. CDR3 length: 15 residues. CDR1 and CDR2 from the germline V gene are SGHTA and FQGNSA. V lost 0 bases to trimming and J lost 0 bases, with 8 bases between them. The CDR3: CASSLAGGVNTEAFF. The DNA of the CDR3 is TGTGCCAGCAGCTTAGCGGGCGGGGTGAACACTGAAGCTTTCTTT.

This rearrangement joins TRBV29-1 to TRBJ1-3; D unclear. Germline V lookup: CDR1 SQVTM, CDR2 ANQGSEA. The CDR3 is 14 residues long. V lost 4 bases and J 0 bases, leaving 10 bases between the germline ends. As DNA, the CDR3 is TGCAGCGTTGTAGGCGGATCCTCTGGAAACACCATATATTTT. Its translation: CSVVGGSSGNTIYF.

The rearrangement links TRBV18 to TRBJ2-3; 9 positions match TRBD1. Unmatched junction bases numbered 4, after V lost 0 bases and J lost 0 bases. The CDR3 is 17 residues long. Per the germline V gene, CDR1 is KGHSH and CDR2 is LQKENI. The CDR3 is CASSPPGQGFSTDTQYF. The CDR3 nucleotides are TGTGCCAGCTCACCACCGGGACAGGGATTTAGCACAGATACGCAGTATTTT.

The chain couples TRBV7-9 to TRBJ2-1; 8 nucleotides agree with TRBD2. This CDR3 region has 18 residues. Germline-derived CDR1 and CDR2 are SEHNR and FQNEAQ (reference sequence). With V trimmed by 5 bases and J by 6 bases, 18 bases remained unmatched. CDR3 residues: CASSLILSLRGRTNEQFF. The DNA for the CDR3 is TGTGCCAGCAGCCTTATACTTAGTCTGCGCGGGAGGACCAATGAGCAGTTCTTC.

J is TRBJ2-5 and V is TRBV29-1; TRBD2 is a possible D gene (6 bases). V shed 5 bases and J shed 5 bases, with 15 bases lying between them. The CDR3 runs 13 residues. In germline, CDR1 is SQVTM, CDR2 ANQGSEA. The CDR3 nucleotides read TGCAGCGTTCTGGGGGGAACGGTGGAGACCCAGTACTTC. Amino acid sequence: CSVLGGTVETQYF. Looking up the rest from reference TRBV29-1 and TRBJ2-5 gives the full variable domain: SAVISQKPSRDICQRGTSLTIQCQVDSQVTMMFWYRQQPGQSLTLIATANQGSEATYESGFVIDKFPISRPNLTFSTLTVSNMSPEDSSIYLCSVLGGTVETQYFGPGTRLLVL.

In DNA, the CDR3 is TGTGCCAGCTCACCATCAAGCTCCTACGAGCAGTACTTC. Its protein is CASSPSSSYEQYF. The genes are TRBV18 and TRBJ2-7; D gene unclear. The germline gives CDR1 KGHSH, CDR2 LQKENI. The germline V and J ends were trimmed by 2 bases and 0 bases, with 5 bases remaining between them. The CDR3 has 13 amino acids.

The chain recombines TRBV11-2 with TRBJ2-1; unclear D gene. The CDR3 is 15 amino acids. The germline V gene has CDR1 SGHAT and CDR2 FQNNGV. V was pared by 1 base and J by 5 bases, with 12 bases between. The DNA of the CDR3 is TGTGCCAGCAGCTTAGCAGGAACGCTGAACAATGAGCAGTTCTTC. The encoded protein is CASSLAGTLNNEQFF.

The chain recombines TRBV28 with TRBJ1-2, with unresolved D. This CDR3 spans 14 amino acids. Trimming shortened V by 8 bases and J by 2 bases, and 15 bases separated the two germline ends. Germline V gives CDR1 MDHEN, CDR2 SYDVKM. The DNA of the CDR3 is TGTGCCAGCGGGTTTGGGCGGGTAAACTATGGCTACACCTTC. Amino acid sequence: CASGFGRVNYGYTF.

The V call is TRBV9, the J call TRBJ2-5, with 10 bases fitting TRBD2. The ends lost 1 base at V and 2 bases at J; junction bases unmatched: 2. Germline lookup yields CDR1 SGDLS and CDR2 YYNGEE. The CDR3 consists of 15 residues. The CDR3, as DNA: TGTGCCAGCAGCGTACAGCGGGGGGGGCAAGAGACCCAGTACTTC. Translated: CASSVQRGGQETQYF.

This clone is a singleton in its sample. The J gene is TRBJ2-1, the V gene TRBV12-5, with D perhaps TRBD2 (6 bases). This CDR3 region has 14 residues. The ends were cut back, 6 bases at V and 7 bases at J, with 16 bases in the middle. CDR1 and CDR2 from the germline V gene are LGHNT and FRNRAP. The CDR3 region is CASGLAGSLNEQFF. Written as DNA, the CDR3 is TGTGCTAGTGGGTTAGCCGGGAGCCTAAATGAGCAGTTCTTC.

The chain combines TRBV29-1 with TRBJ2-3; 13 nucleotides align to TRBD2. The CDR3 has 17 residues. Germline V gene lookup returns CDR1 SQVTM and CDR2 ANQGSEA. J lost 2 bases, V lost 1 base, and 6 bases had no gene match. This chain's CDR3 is CSVEGFGTSGITDTQYF. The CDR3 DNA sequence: TGCAGCGTTGAAGGTTTCGGGACTAGCGGGATCACAGATACGCAGTATTTT.

Here the CDR3 DNA reads TGTGCCAGCAGTTCGACAGGGGGCTTTACCACTGAAGCTTTCTTT. It specifies CASSSTGGFTTEAFF. The V call is TRBV7-2, the J call TRBJ1-1; 10 bases line up with TRBD1. The germline gives CDR1 SGHTA, CDR2 FQGNSA. The V segment lost 6 bases and the J segment 4 bases; nucleotides outside the gene matches: 8. The CDR3 sequence is 15 residues long.

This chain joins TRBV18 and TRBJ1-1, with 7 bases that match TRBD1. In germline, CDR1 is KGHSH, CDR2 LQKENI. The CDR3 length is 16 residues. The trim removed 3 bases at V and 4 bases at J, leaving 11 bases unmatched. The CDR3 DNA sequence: TGTGCCAGCTCACCTACAAGGGACAGAAGGGGCACTGAAGCTTTCTTT. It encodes CASSPTRDRRGTEAFF.

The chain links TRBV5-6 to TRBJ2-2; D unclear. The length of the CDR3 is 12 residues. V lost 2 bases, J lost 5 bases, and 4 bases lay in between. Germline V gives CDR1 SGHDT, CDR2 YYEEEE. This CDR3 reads CASSFATGELFF. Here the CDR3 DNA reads TGTGCCAGCAGCTTCGCAACCGGGGAGCTGTTTTTT.